This T cell receptor (beta chain) came from a study of tumor and adjacent non-tumor tissue in lung cancer. Deletions cut 6 bases from V and 0 bases from J, with 12 bases between. Germline CDR1 SQVTM, CDR2 ANQGSEA. This CDR3 is 13 amino acids long. RNA was extracted from bulk tissue without any cell sorting. This non-tumor lung sample came from over 3 cm beyond the tumor edge. Regarding this clonotype: This could be a read error, since a much larger clone is one nucleotide away.

A modified ARM-PCR protocol with three rounds of nested PCR amplified TCRbeta. Each CDR3 protein is one row after TCRdb ran MiXCR on the multiplex PCR reads. The repertoire holds about 60,000 distinct CDR3 sequences, with 61% as singletons. The receptor's source is a man aged 70 or older with non-small cell lung cancer. The sequenced material came from distant non-tumor lung tissue. The chain uses TRBV29-1 and TRBJ2-7; D possibly matches TRBD1 or TRBD2 (5 bases each). In DNA, the CDR3 is TGCAGCGTGCTGGGACGGAGCTCCTACGAGCAGTACTTC. Its translation: CSVLGRSSYEQYF.